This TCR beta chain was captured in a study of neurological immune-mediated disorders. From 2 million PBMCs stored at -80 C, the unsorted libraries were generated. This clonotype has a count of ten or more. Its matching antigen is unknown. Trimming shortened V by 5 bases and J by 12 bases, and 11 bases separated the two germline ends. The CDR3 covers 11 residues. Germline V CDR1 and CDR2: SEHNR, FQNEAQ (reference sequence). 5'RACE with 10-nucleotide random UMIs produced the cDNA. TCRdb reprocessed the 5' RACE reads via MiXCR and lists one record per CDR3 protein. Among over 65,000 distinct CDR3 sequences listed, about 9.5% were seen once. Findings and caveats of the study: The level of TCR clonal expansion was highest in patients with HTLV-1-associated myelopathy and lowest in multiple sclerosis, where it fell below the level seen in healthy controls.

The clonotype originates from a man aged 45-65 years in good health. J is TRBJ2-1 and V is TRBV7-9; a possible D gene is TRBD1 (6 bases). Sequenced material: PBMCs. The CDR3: CASSRTVGQFF. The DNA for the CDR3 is TGTGCCAGCAGCAGGACAGTTGGGCAGTTCTTC.